What follows describes a single T cell receptor beta chain. These data originate in a study of blood T cell repertoires in COVID-19. Whole-study context: COVID-19 samples, acute and convalescent, were from the United States, Italy and Spain.

Generated by immunoSEQ multiplex PCR, the TCRdb table keeps only in-frame clones and is missing some. The sample holds about 250,000 clones, around 90% seen once. Cohort allocation depended upon clinical history that participants reported. From germline, CDR1 is SGHDN and CDR2 FVKESK. V lost 5 bases and J 5 bases, leaving 10 bases between the germline ends. The CDR3 length is 13 residues. The sequencing input was PBMCs or T cells enriched from blood (not recorded which). The receptor was derived from a woman in her fifties or sixties who had recovered from COVID-19. The V and J genes are TRBV14 and TRBJ2-1; the D gene is possibly TRBD2 (5 bases). DNA of the CDR3: TGTGCCAGCAGCTCCGGGGTAAACAATGAGCAGTTCTTC. Translation: CASSSGVNNEQFF.